One and the same sample provided the 32 T cell receptor beta chains below, sequenced in a study of regulatory T cells in long-lasting Graves disease. Documented time point: newly diagnosed GD, antithyroid drugs for less than 3 months. RNA from PBMCs was the source of the TCR library. Building the TCR beta libraries relied on iRepertoire HTBI primers, and CDR3 regions underwent Arm-PCR. MiXCR was run by TCRdb on the multiplex PCR reads, yielding one entry per CDR3 protein. The sample yields roughly 530,000 distinct CDR3 sequences, 15% to 20% seen once. These same data were also listed under a study on T cells in Graves' hyperthyroidism and ophthalmopathy.

The sequencing used peripheral blood mononuclear cells (PBMCs), collected at new diagnosis, from a patient treated with antithyroid drugs. These receptors all stem from a woman in her forties or fifties with Graves disease.

Many counts were recorded for this clonotype. This chain links TRBV2 with TRBJ2-3, with D possibly matching TRBD2 (6 bases). V gave up 2 bases and J gave up 7 bases, with 22 bases separating them. Germline V gene lookup returns CDR1 SNHLY and CDR2 FYNNEI. The CDR3 has 17 amino acids. The CDR3: CASSERAWQGGSYTQYF. DNA for the CDR3: TGTGCCAGCAGTGAAAGGGCGTGGCAGGGAGGCTCCTATACGCAGTATTTT.

This clonotype was seen repeatedly, ten times or more. The rearrangement links TRBV2 to TRBJ1-1; perhaps TRBD1 as D (5 bases). The CDR3 covers 14 residues. Germline V gives CDR1 SNHLY, CDR2 FYNNEI. V lost 3 bases and J lost 6, with 14 bases in between. In DNA, the CDR3 is TGTGCCAGCAGTGAGGCAGGGATTGGTTCTGAAGCTTTCTTT. As protein: CASSEAGIGSEAFF.

As regards this clonotype: This sequence may be a read error, since a much larger clone differs from it by one base. The conserved phenylalanine or tryptophan is not found at the CDR3 terminus, so this likely reflects a read error. This rearrangement joins TRBV5-1 to TRBJ1-2, with TRBD1 identical over 9 bases. J lost 6 bases, V lost 4 bases, and 10 bases had no gene match. Germline V CDR1 and CDR2: SGHRS, YFSETQ. The CDR3 loop spans 15 amino acids. The CDR3 coding sequence is TGCGCCAGCAGCCTCGCTGGGGGACAGGGTGATGGCTACACCTCC. It specifies CASSLAGGQGDGYTS.

The rearrangement joins TRBV19 to TRBJ2-7, with TRBD2 identical over 7 bases. V gave up 5 bases and J gave up 2 bases; unmatched junction bases: 6. Germline CDR1 reads LNHDA; CDR2 reads SQIVND (reference sequence). CDR3 size: 14 residues. CDR3: CASSPSGLAYEQYF. CDR3 coding DNA: TGTGCCAGTAGTCCTTCCGGACTAGCCTACGAGCAGTACTTC.

This clonotype showed up many times. The chain employs TRBV5-1 and TRBJ1-1; a weak D match, TRBD1 (5 bases). The CDR3 spans 13 residues. The germline V and J ends were trimmed by 3 bases and 5 bases, with 11 bases remaining between them. Germline CDR1 is SGHRS and CDR2 is YFSETQ. The chain's CDR3 is CASSSGEETEAFF. Here the CDR3 DNA reads TGCGCCAGCAGCTCGGGGGAAGAAACTGAAGCTTTCTTT.

This clonotype was recorded at least ten times. The CDR3 sequence is CSARRAAEAFF. In nucleotides, the CDR3 is TGCAGTGCTAGAAGGGCGGCTGAAGCTTTCTTT. The V gene is TRBV20-1, the J gene TRBJ1-1; unclear D gene. Germline CDR1 reads DFQATT; CDR2 reads SNEGSKA (reference sequence). Trimming took off 2 bases at V and 6 bases at J, with 7 bases between the two ends. The CDR3 is made up of 11 amino acids.

This clonotype has a count of ten or more. The gene calls are TRBV12-3 or TRBV12-4 and TRBJ2-7, with D possibly being TRBD1 (6 bases). The CDR3 spans 14 residues. The V and J ends lost 7 bases and 0 bases respectively, with 13 bases between them. In DNA form, the CDR3 reads TGTGCCAGCACCAAGGACAGATCCTCCTACGAGCAGTACTTC. Translating it yields CASTKDRSSYEQYF.

In this sample, this clonotype turned up a few times. The V and J genes are TRBV12-5 and TRBJ2-1, with D unclear. Germline assignment: CDR1 LGHNT and CDR2 FRNRAP. Trimming shortened V by 1 base and J by 12 bases, and 4 bases separated the two germline ends. The CDR3 is 10 residues long. Here the CDR3 reads CASGLGVQFF. The CDR3 DNA is TGTGCTAGTGGTTTGGGCGTGCAGTTCTTC.

This clonotype was counted many times. This chain joins TRBV28 and TRBJ1-1, with 7 bases fitting TRBD1. Trimming removed 5 bases from V and 5 bases from J; junction bases left unmatched: 8. The CDR3 loop spans 14 amino acids. Germline values: CDR1 MDHEN, CDR2 SYDVKM. The CDR3 reads CASSPGQPQTEAFF. For the CDR3, the DNA is TGTGCCAGCAGTCCGGGACAGCCTCAGACTGAAGCTTTCTTT.

This clonotype was seen more than once but under ten times. This is likely a read error, given that the CDR3 carries no conserved phenylalanine or tryptophan at its end. The V and J genes are TRBV5-1 and TRBJ1-1, with D possibly being TRBD1 (5 bases). The V and J ends lost 0 bases and 3 bases respectively, with 9 bases between them. The CDR3 consists of 14 residues. Germline V CDR1 and CDR2: SGHRS, YFSETQ. The CDR3 region has the DNA TGCGCCAGCAGCTTGGACAGGCAGTACACTGAAGCTTTCCTT. Its protein is CASSLDRQYTEAFL.

This clonotype was counted many times. CDR3 amino acids: CASSYSSTSGGRTDTQYF. The CDR3 DNA sequence: TGTGCCAGCAGTTACTCGAGTACTAGCGGGGGGCGCACAGATACGCAGTATTTT. This chain joins TRBV6-6 and TRBJ2-3, with TRBD2 matching 12 bases. Trimming at V came to 0 bases and at J to 1 base, leaving 5 bases not matched to a gene. CDR1 and CDR2 from the germline V gene are MNHNY and SVGAGI (reference sequence). The CDR3 contains 18 residues.

This clonotype was seen at least ten times. The rearrangement joins TRBV2 to TRBJ2-3; TRBD1 aligns across 8 bases. With 9 bases clipped from V and 3 bases from J, the junction kept 5 bases outside the gene matches. The CDR3 is 13 residues long. Germline V gene data show CDR1 as SNHLY and CDR2 as FYNNEI. CDR3 bases: TGTGCCAGAGACAGGGGTAAAACAGATACGCAGTATTTT. This encodes CARDRGKTDTQYF. The entire variable domain, with the rest obtained from reference TRBV2 and TRBJ2-3, is as follows: EPEVTQTPSHQVTQMGQEVILRCVPISNHLYFYWYRQILGQKVEFLVSFYNNEISEKSEIFDDQFSVERPDGSNFTLKIRSTKLEDSAMYFCARDRGKTDTQYFGPGTRLTVL.

This clonotype was detected many times. V usage is TRBV12-3 or TRBV12-4 and J usage is TRBJ1-1; 8 nucleotides match TRBD1. CDR3 length equals 13 residues. V lost 6 bases, J lost 6 bases, and 6 bases stayed unmatched. The CDR3 region is CASSLDRVSEAFF. CDR3 sequence (DNA): TGTGCCAGCAGCTTGGACAGGGTGTCTGAAGCTTTCTTT.

This clonotype showed up just a few times. CDR3 residues: CASSSDGGESYEQYF. The CDR3, as DNA: TGTGCCAGCAGCTCCGACGGGGGGGAGTCCTACGAGCAGTACTTC. The chain joins TRBV7-9 to TRBJ2-7; TRBD2 aligns across 8 bases. CDR3 size: 15 residues. V trimming: 4 bases; J trimming: 1 base; junction bases outside the gene matches: 6. CDR1 is SEHNR, CDR2 FQNEAQ, per germline (reference sequence).

The rearrangement uses TRBV11-2 and TRBJ1-1; unclear D gene. The V gene lost 1 base and the J gene lost 7 bases, with 13 bases spanning the gap. The CDR3 is 14 residues long. Germline V lookup: CDR1 SGHAT, CDR2 FQNNGV. CDR3 sequence (DNA): TGTGCCAGCAGCTTAGGCCAGGTTAGAGGTGAAGCTTTCTTT. Amino acid sequence: CASSLGQVRGEAFF.

This clonotype was observed many times. V is TRBV11-3 and J is TRBJ2-1, with D hard to call. The CDR3 has 15 amino acids. The germline CDR1 and CDR2 sequences are SGHNT and YENEEA. Trimming shortened V by 1 base and J by 0 bases, and 7 bases separated the two germline ends. CDR3 protein: CASSLGRTSYNEQFF. The CDR3 nucleotides read TGTGCCAGCAGCTTAGGACGAACCTCCTACAATGAGCAGTTCTTC.

This chain uses TRBV28 with TRBJ2-2, with D uncertain. Germline V gene sequence: CDR1 MDHEN, CDR2 SYDVKM. This CDR3 spans 12 amino acids. Trimming removed 8 bases from V and 1 base from J, with 5 bases in between. CDR3 sequence reads: CASVGNTGELFF. CDR3 in DNA: TGTGCCAGCGTCGGGAACACCGGGGAGCTGTTTTTT.

This clonotype was detected many times. The chain carries TRBV2 and TRBJ2-3; D call uncertain. The CDR3 has 12 amino acids. Germline CDR1 reads SNHLY; CDR2 reads FYNNEI. The V end lost 0 bases, the J end lost 5 bases, and 3 bases lay between the germline ends. The CDR3 nucleotides read TGTGCCAGCAGTGAAGCGCAAGATACGCAGTATTTT. Its protein is CASSEAQDTQYF.

The chain links TRBV7-2 to TRBJ1-2, with 7 bases fitting TRBD1. This CDR3 region has 15 residues. The V segment lost 7 bases and the J segment 2 bases; nucleotides outside the gene matches: 10. Germline V gives CDR1 SGHTA, CDR2 FQGNSA. The CDR3 spells CASTSQGGTNYGYTF. In DNA form, the CDR3 reads TGTGCCAGCACATCTCAGGGGGGAACCAACTATGGCTACACCTTC.

Ten or more counts support this clonotype. The chain links TRBV20-1 to TRBJ2-5, with D unresolved. There are 15 residues in the CDR3. Between the trimmed V and J ends, which lost 4 bases and 5 bases, there was a span of 20 bases. The germline V gene has CDR1 DFQATT and CDR2 SNEGSKA (reference sequence). CDR3 nucleotides: TGCAGTGCTATCCATGAACTCTGGGGTGGTGAGACCCAGTACTTC. This sequence encodes CSAIHELWGGETQYF.

This clonotype came up many times. The V gene is TRBV2, the J gene TRBJ2-3, with D hard to call. The CDR3 has 11 amino acids. Trimming pared 10 bases from V and 2 bases from J, leaving 7 bases between. The germline gives CDR1 SNHLY, CDR2 FYNNEI. The DNA for the CDR3 is TGTGCCACATCCTACACAGATACGCAGTATTTT. It codes for CATSYTDTQYF.

This clonotype has ten or more counts. V gene TRBV11-2 combines with J gene TRBJ2-3, with 8 bases matching TRBD1. After removal of 3 bases from V and 6 bases from J, the junction contained 2 bases not matched to a gene. In germline, CDR1 is SGHAT, CDR2 FQNNGV. The CDR3 is 13 amino acids. CDR3 residues: CASSLGQADTQYF. The CDR3 region has the DNA TGTGCCAGCAGCTTGGGACAGGCGGATACGCAGTATTTT.

This clonotype was seen repeatedly, ten times or more. V and J are TRBV18 and TRBJ1-4; maybe TRBD1 (5 bases). V was trimmed by 1 base and J by 7 bases, leaving 13 bases between them. This CDR3 is 15 amino acids long. CDR1 is KGHSH and CDR2 is LQKENI in the germline V gene. CDR3 sequence: CASSPRGTGSEKLFF. The CDR3 nucleotides read TGTGCCAGCTCACCACGAGGAACAGGCTCTGAAAAACTGTTTTTT.

This clonotype was detected many times. The CDR3 nucleotides are TGTGCTAGTGGTTTCTTATTGAAAACTCCAGAGGCCACTGAAGCTTTCTTT. This encodes CASGFLLKTPEATEAFF. This chain connects TRBV12-5 to TRBJ1-1; unclear D gene. V was cut by 3 bases and J by 4 bases, with 21 bases left in between. This CDR3 has 17 amino acids. The germline CDR1 and CDR2 sequences are LGHNT and FRNRAP.

J is TRBJ2-3 and V is TRBV5-1; 10 bases agree with TRBD2. This CDR3 comprises 18 residues. V was clipped by 0 bases and J by 0 bases; unmatched bases: 7. Germline V gene lookup returns CDR1 SGHRS and CDR2 YFSETQ. The CDR3 coding sequence is TGCGCCAGCAGCTTGGCCCTCACTAGCGGGGCTAGCACAGATACGCAGTATTTT. Protein product: CASSLALTSGASTDTQYF.

This clonotype was counted at least ten times. The junction departs from germline at one end; a sequencing error may be responsible. The chain uses TRBV4-1 and TRBJ1-5; the D is unclear. CDR1 is MGHRA and CDR2 is YSYEKL in the germline V gene. This CDR3 spans 18 amino acids. The CDR3 protein is CASSREDRTGWTRQPQHF. For the CDR3, the DNA is TGTGCCAGCAGCCGAGAGGACCGGACGGGATGGACGAGACAGCCCCAGCATTTT.

Remarks on this clonotype: An end of the junction differs from the germline gene, which may be a read error. The V gene is TRBV20-1, the J gene TRBJ2-1; the D is unclear. Per germline, CDR1 DFQATT and CDR2 SNEGSKA (reference sequence). The CDR3 contains 12 residues. The CDR3 DNA reads TGCAGTGCAAAGAGCTGCTACAATGAGCAATTCTTC. Its translation is CSAKSCYNEQFF.

This chain joins TRBV30 and TRBJ2-6, with D maybe TRBD1 (6 bases). CDR1 and CDR2 from the germline V gene are GTSNPN and SVGIG (reference sequence). CDR3 length: 14 residues. The V and J ends lost 5 bases and 3 bases respectively, with 11 bases between them. CDR3 DNA sequence: TGTGCCTGGGGGGACACTGGTGGGGCCAACGTCCTGACTTTC. It is translated as CAWGDTGGANVLTF.

The CDR3 nucleotides read TGTGCCAGCAGCGAAACAGGGGGGCGGCCCACTGAAGCTTTCTTT. It codes for CASSETGGRPTEAFF. The genes are TRBV9 and TRBJ1-1; the match to TRBD1 covers 8 bases. This CDR3 is built from 15 residues. Germline V gene lookup returns CDR1 SGDLS and CDR2 YYNGEE. With 3 bases clipped from V and 4 bases from J, the junction kept 8 bases outside the gene matches. The full variable domain, rest sourced from reference TRBV9 and TRBJ1-1, is DSGVTQTPKHLITATGQRVTLRCSPRSGDLSVYWYQQSLDQGLQFLIQYYNGEERAKGNILERFSAQQFPDLHSELNLSSLELGDSALYFCASSETGGRPTEAFFGQGTRLTVV.

About this clonotype itself: With a much larger clone just one base away, this may be a read error. The chain uses TRBV12-3 or TRBV12-4 and TRBJ2-1; TRBD1 matches 7 bases. Trimming cost V 6 bases and J 10 bases; bases outside gene matches: 9. This CDR3 comprises 13 residues. The CDR3 sequence is CASRRDSLIEQFF. The DNA for the CDR3 is TGTGCCAGCAGAAGGGACAGCCTCATAGAGCAGTTCTTC.

Written as DNA, the CDR3 is TGTGCCAGCAGTTACTCTGAAGGGTACCAAGAGACCCAGTACTTC. Amino acid sequence: CASSYSEGYQETQYF. This chain joins TRBV6-2 or TRBV6-3 and TRBJ2-5; D gene ambiguous. Trimming left V 0 bases short and J 0 bases short, with 8 bases between. The CDR3 is 15 amino acids. CDR1 and CDR2 (germline): MNHEY, SVGEGT.

This clonotype was detected many times. One end of the junction is discordant with germline, which a read error may explain. This rearrangement joins TRBV20-1 to TRBJ1-1; D possibly corresponds to TRBD1 (5 bases). Per germline, CDR1 DFQATT and CDR2 SNEGSKA (reference sequence). The CDR3 covers 8 residues. CDR3 sequence reads: CSARPQVF. Written as DNA, the CDR3 is TGCAGTGCTAGACCACAGGTCTTT.